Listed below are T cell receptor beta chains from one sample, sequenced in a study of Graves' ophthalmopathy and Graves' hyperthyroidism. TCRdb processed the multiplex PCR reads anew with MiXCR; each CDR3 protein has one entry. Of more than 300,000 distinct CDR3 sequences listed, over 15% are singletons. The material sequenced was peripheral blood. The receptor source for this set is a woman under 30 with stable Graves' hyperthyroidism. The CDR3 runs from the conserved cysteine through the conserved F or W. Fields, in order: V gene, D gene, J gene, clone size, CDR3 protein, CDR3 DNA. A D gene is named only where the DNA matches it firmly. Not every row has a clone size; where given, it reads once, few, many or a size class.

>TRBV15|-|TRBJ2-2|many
CATSRDQINTGELFF
TGTGCCACCAGCCGGGACCAAATAAACACCGGGGAGCTGTTTTTT
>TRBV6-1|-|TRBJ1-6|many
CASSDNSPLHF
TGTGCCAGCAGTGACAATTCACCCCTCCACTTT
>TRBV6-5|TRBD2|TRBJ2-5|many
CASSWGLAGGETQYF
TGTGCCAGCAGTTGGGGACTAGCGGGGGGTGAGACCCAGTACTTC
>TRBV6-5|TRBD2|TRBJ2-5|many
CASSYGLAVKGETQYF
TGTGCCAGCAGTTACGGGCTAGCGGTTAAGGGAGAGACCCAGTACTTC
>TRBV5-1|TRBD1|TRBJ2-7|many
CASSLWARTGKGVGEQYF
TGCGCCAGCAGCTTGTGGGCCCGGACAGGGAAGGGGGTGGGCGAGCAGTACTTC
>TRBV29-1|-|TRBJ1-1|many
CSVRSGFAEAFF
TGCAGCGTCAGATCAGGGTTTGCTGAAGCTTTCTTT
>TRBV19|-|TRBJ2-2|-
CASSFLGDTGELFF
TGTGCCAGTAGTTTCTTGGGGGACACCGGGGAGCTGTTTTTT
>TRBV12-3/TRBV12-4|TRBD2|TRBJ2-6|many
CASSSPGLSSGANVLTF
TGTGCCAGCAGTTCCCCGGGACTAAGCTCTGGGGCCAACGTCCTGACTTTC
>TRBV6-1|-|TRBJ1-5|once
CASNGRGGQPQHF
TGTGCCAGCAACGGACGGGGCGGTCAGCCCCAGCATTTT
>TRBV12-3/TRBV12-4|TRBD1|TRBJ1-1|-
CASSLGQGVSETEAFF
TGTGCCAGCAGTTTAGGGCAGGGGGTAAGTGAGACTGAAGCTTTCTTT
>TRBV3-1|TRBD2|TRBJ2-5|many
CASSQSGGETQYF
TGTGCCAGCAGCCAGAGCGGGGGAGAGACCCAGTACTTC
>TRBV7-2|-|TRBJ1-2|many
CASSFLAGVNGYTF
TGTGCCAGCAGCTTTTTGGCAGGGGTAAATGGCTACACCTTC
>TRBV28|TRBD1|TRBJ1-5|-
CASSSTNAGTGGNQPQHF
TGTGCCAGCAGTTCGACAAACGCCGGGACAGGGGGCAATCAGCCCCAGCATTTT
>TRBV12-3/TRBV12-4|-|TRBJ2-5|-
CASSFSEGQETQYF
TGTGCCAGCAGTTTTTCTGAGGGCCAAGAGACCCAGTACTTC
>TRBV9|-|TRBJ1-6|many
CASSVVPSGNSPLHF
TGTGCCAGCAGCGTAGTTCCCTCGGGTAATTCACCCCTCCACTTT
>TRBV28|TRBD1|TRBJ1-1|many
CASSLWGTELNTEAFF
TGTGCCAGCAGTTTATGGGGGACAGAACTGAACACTGAAGCTTTCTTT
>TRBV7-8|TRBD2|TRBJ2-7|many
CASSVGDLAGGLEQYF
TGTGCCAGCAGCGTGGGGGATCTAGCGGGGGGGCTTGAGCAGTACTTC
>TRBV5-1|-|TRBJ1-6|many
CASSLGGTEDSPLHF
TGCGCCAGCAGCTTGGGGGGGACTGAAGATTCACCCCTCCACTTT
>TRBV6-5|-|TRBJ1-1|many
CASRPYQVNTEAFF
TGTGCCAGCAGACCCTATCAGGTAAACACTGAAGCTTTCTTT
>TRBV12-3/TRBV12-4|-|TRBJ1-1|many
CASSSDVAEAFF
TGTGCCAGCAGTTCGGACGTCGCTGAAGCTTTCTTT
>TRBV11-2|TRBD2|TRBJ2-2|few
CASSLRLAGAGELFF
TGTGCCAGCAGTCTGCGACTAGCGGGGGCCGGGGAGCTGTTTTTT
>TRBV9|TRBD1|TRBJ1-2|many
CASSVGSGTVYGYTF
TGTGCCAGCAGCGTAGGTTCGGGGACAGTTTATGGCTACACCTTC
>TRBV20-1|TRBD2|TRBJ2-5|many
CSAGTRRMETQYF
TGCAGTGCTGGGACTAGGAGGATGGAGACCCAGTACTTC
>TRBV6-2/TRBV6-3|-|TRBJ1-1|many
CASSYPSWGAGRNTEAFF
TGTGCCAGCAGTTACCCCTCGTGGGGGGCAGGGCGAAACACTGAAGCTTTCTTT